This T cell receptor (beta chain) was observed in a study of T cell responses to AZD1222 COVID-19 vaccine. Produced via immunoSEQ multiplex PCR; TCRdb's table is partial and in-frame only. The table records about 120,000 clones, roughly 87% of them present only once. Germline assignment: CDR1 GTSNPN and CDR2 SVGIG (reference sequence). The CDR3 spans 16 residues. V gave up 1 base and J gave up 8 bases, with 20 bases separating them. The clonotype was recovered from an adult in good health. The chain couples TRBV30 to TRBJ1-4, with TRBD1 as a possible D gene (6 bases). The source was peripheral blood, collected on day 0 of AZD1222 vaccination. The CDR3 DNA reads as TGTGCCTGGAGTGATTGGGGGGCGGCTATGGGGGAAAAACTGTTTTTT. Its protein is CAWSDWGAAMGEKLFF.